The 8 T cell receptor beta chains below all came from one sample that was sequenced in a study of early T cells in non-severe SARS-CoV-2 infection (dated by TCRdb to the early 2020s). Libraries were made using 5' RACE. These reads were obtained on a NextSeq 500. The public reads were reprocessed in TCRdb via fastp at Q25 and MiXCR, keeping in-frame beta chains. When rows share a CDR3 protein, they turn into one entry using the most common DNA and genes. The sample table lists tens of thousands of distinct CDR3 sequences, less than 20% of them with a count of one. The leading ten clones occupy over 8% of the sample. The sequences come from whole blood, collected at baseline. These receptors came from an adult who was a healthcare worker with PCR-confirmed SARS-CoV-2 infection or an uninfected control (not recorded which).

The J gene is TRBJ1-3, the V gene TRBV28; D remains ambiguous. V was pared by 6 bases and J by 4 bases, with 19 bases between. This CDR3 has 16 amino acids. Germline V lookup: CDR1 MDHEN, CDR2 SYDVKM. The chain's CDR3 is CASSDTLVAAGNTIYF. Written as DNA, the CDR3 is TGTGCCAGCAGCGACACTCTCGTGGCAGCAGGAAACACCATATATTTT.

The V and J genes are TRBV14 and TRBJ1-1, with 8 bases fitting TRBD1. Germline V CDR1 and CDR2: SGHDN, FVKESK. V lost 2 bases to trimming and J lost 4 bases; unmatched junction nucleotides: 6. This CDR3 region has 15 residues. CDR3 sequence: CASSQRQGFGTEAFF. For the CDR3, the DNA is TGTGCCAGCAGCCAACGACAGGGGTTTGGCACTGAAGCTTTCTTT.

J is TRBJ2-7 and V is TRBV5-5; 10 nucleotides agree with TRBD1. Trimming at V came to 4 bases and at J to 0 bases, leaving 4 bases not matched to a gene. CDR3 length: 15 amino acids. The germline V gene has CDR1 SGHKS and CDR2 YYEKEE (reference sequence). CDR3: CASSRTGGSSYEQYF. The CDR3 DNA follows: TGTGCCAGCAGCAGGACAGGGGGGAGCTCCTACGAGCAGTACTTC. The full variable domain, its missing parts supplied by reference TRBV5-5 and TRBJ2-7, is DAGVTQSPTHLIKTRGQQVTLRCSPISGHKSVSWYQQVLGQGPQFIFQYYEKEERGRGNFPDRFSARQFPNYSSELNVNALLLGDSALYLCASSRTGGSSYEQYFGPGTRLTVT.

The chain couples TRBV25-1 to TRBJ2-1; no clear D. In germline, CDR1 is MGHDK, CDR2 SYGVNS. Trimming stripped 2 bases from V and 8 bases from J, with 13 bases between. The CDR3 extends over 14 amino acids. In nucleotides, the CDR3 is TGTGCCAGCAGTGAACCGATTAGCTCGGATGAGCAGTTCTTC. Translating gives CASSEPISSDEQFF. The variable domain in full, completed from reference TRBV25-1 and TRBJ2-1, reads EADIYQTPRYLVIGTGKKITLECSQTMGHDKMYWYQQDPGMELHLIHYSYGVNSTEKGDLSSESTVSRIRTEHFPLTLESARPSHTSQYLCASSEPISSDEQFFGPGTRLTVL.

In its sample, this clonotype was seen many times. The rearrangement links TRBV20-1 to TRBJ2-1, with 14 bases that match TRBD2. The CDR3 is made up of 16 amino acids. CDR1 DFQATT and CDR2 SNEGSKA come from the germline V gene (reference sequence). Losses at the gene ends were 4 bases for V and 7 bases for J; bases not matched to a gene: 9. The CDR3 loop is CSATGTSGSGRNEQFF. Written as DNA, the CDR3 is TGCAGTGCTACCGGGACTAGCGGGAGTGGCCGGAATGAGCAGTTCTTC.

There are a few counts of this clonotype. The V gene is TRBV5-1, the J gene TRBJ2-3; D is ambiguous. Germline V lookup: CDR1 SGHRS, CDR2 YFSETQ. This CDR3 comprises 15 residues. The V end was cut by 4 bases, the J end by 2 bases, with 14 bases between. CDR3 in amino acids: CASSASVRYTDTQYF. CDR3 coding DNA: TGCGCCAGCAGCGCGTCCGTTCGTTACACAGATACGCAGTATTTT.

The rearrangement uses TRBV28 and TRBJ2-1, with D perhaps matching TRBD1 (6 bases). The CDR3 totals 16 residues. CDR1 is MDHEN and CDR2 is SYDVKM in the germline V gene. Trimming took 5 bases from V and 3 from J, leaving 17 bases between them. DNA of the CDR3: TGTGCCAGCAGTGCCCTGACAGGTGAACTCTACAATGAGCAGTTCTTC. Translation gives CASSALTGELYNEQFF. Complete variable domain (other parts from reference TRBV28 and TRBJ2-1): DVKVTQSSRYLVKRTGEKVFLECVQDMDHENMFWYRQDPGLGLRLIYFSYDVKMKEKGDIPEGYSVSREKKERFSLILESASTNQTSMYLCASSALTGELYNEQFFGPGTRLTVL.

This clonotype has only a few counts. This chain uses TRBV27 with TRBJ2-2, with TRBD1 as a possible D gene (5 bases). The V gene lost 5 bases and the J gene lost 2 bases, with 12 bases spanning the gap. This CDR3 is 15 amino acids long. The germline gives CDR1 MNHEY, CDR2 SMNVEV (reference sequence). CDR3 loop: CASSDYQGNTGELFF. The CDR3, as DNA: TGTGCCAGCAGTGATTACCAGGGTAACACCGGGGAGCTGTTTTTT.